Listed here is a single TCR beta chain. The antigen it recognizes is unknown. No base qualities exist here, and no much larger clone lies one base off it. Library method: multiplex PCR. The sequencer was an Illumina HiSeq 4000. iRepertoire HTBI primers and Arm-PCR amplification of CDR3 regions were used to construct TCR beta libraries. Before sequencing, the PCR products went through gel purification. The authors' pipeline ran thus. A total of roughly 58 TRBV and 14 TRBJ segments were identified across samples and were used for gene usage analysis of CDR3 amino acid clonotypes. COPE and FqMerger were used to merge filtered high-quality paired reads into contigs. BLAST was used to align contigs to the IMGT TRBV, TRBD and TRBJ reference genes, and CDR3 was defined following IMGT. Highly expanded clones were defined as clonotypes with a frequency above 0.1%. Shannon entropy was used to measure repertoire diversity, and the Gini coefficient was used to measure V-J evenness. Clonotypes shared by more than one individual were considered public. The raw public reads went through TCRdb reprocessing: fastp at Q25, MiXCR clone calling, in-frame beta chains kept. Identical CDR3 proteins give one entry, which carries the most common genes and DNA. TCRdb, not the authors, supplied the V and J calls. This sample comprises about 500,000 distinct CDR3 sequences, around 12% of them detected only once. The ten largest clones represent roughly 9.3% of the sample.

This entry belongs to a study of regulatory T cells in long-lasting Graves disease (dated by TCRdb to the early 2020s). The study in broad terms: Patients with newly diagnosed Graves' disease had been on antithyroid drugs for under 3 months. This study used TCR sequencing and RNA sequencing of peripheral blood to compare persistent Graves' disease patients against newly diagnosed Graves' disease patients. A total of approximately 35 samples underwent TCR sequencing: some 13 from persistent and roughly 20 from newly diagnosed Graves' disease patients. The study took place in China and was registered as a clinical trial. General study outcomes and caveats: Compared with newly diagnosed patients, persistent Graves' disease patients had lower TCR Shannon entropy and fewer highly expanded clones, which suggests clonal expansion. As a limitation, the authors acknowledged that the small sample size may reduce accuracy. Preferential use of TRBV28, TRBJ1-2 and TRBJ2-5 was observed in persistent disease, whereas TRBV20-1 and TRBJ2-1 were favored in newly diagnosed disease. Sequencing and analysis were limited to the TCR beta chain. A larger number of public clonotypes was shared among persistent patients (2,741) than among newly diagnosed patients (around 970). Peripheral blood alone was examined, since thyroid tissue, which constituted the primary lesion, could not be accessed.

The germline ends are 19 bases apart after V is trimmed by 0 bases and J by 2 bases. Including the terminal cysteine and phenylalanine, the CDR3 comprises 17 residues. The sequence is cut down to CDR3 DNA, 51 bases in frame from base 1. CDR1 DFQATT and CDR2 SNEGSKA are derived from the germline V gene (reference sequence). The time point label of this sample denotes: newly diagnosed GD, antithyroid drugs for less than 3 months. RNA was extracted from PBMCs in TRIzol for both TCR sequencing and RNA sequencing. The diagnosis of Graves' disease was made according to American Thyroid Association guidelines. Recruitment of patients was carried out at an endocrinology department in Xi'an, China. Each patient gave around 9.2 milliliters of peripheral blood, collected in an EDTA anticoagulant tube. Ficoll Paque Plus density gradient separation was used to isolate PBMCs, and no further T cell sorting was performed. RNA quality was checked with an Agilent 2100 Bioanalyzer and agarose gel, and concentration with a NanoDrop 2000.

These data were also reused for a study on T cells in Graves' hyperthyroidism and ophthalmopathy. As that second paper reports: Stable Graves' hyperthyroidism was defined as the absence of progression to ophthalmopathy over 18 months of follow-up. The hyperthyroidism patients were between 18 and 65 years old and newly diagnosed, with a disease duration of less than 2 months. Exclusion was applied to patients with uncontrolled infections, other autoimmune diseases, pregnancy or lactation. Diagnoses relied on clinical symptoms, serum thyroxine and TRAb, thyroid ultrasound and orbital computed tomography. The TCR CDR3 was subjected to a first round of RT-PCR using the HTBI primer set and the Qiagen OneStep RT-PCR kit. Most expanded thyroid clonotypes (frequency above 0.001) were also found in blood, which suggests that blood repertoires may mirror thyroid immune responses. A 13 V-J signature model separated ophthalmopathy from stable hyperthyroidism, with over 85% sensitivity and 81.08% specificity in cross-validation and 80%/75% in testing. In validation, progression to ophthalmopathy was predicted by the model with 70% to 71% sensitivity and 72.22% specificity, a median of around 6.5 months before onset. A discovery cohort of roughly 100 patients, 43 with Graves' ophthalmopathy and over 55 with stable Graves' hyperthyroidism, was used to find distinguishing TCR V-J signatures. An independent validation cohort of around 19 hyperthyroidism patients and about 16 patients who later progressed to ophthalmopathy tested prospective prediction of ophthalmopathy. For training and testing, the 80 to 100 patients in the discovery cohort were randomly divided in a 7:3 ratio. The study also compared thyroid tissue and blood T-cell repertoires from about six Graves' hyperthyroidism patients. Once sampling was done, hyperthyroidism patients were given methimazole at a starting dose of 30 mg daily, whereas ophthalmopathy patients were given high-dose intravenous methylprednisolone. Libraries were constructed in a second round of multiplex PCR, after which size selection and purification were performed. Sequencing of the libraries was done on an Illumina HiSeq2000 using paired-end 100 bp reads. Raw data were processed with SOAPnuke, discarding reads with adapters, uncalled bases, mean Phred below 15, or no exact constant-primer or identifier match. COPE v1.2.5 was used to merge high-quality paired reads, and clonotypes were defined as unique nucleotide sequences. MiTCR v1.1 was used to align the clonotypes against IMGT TRBV, TRBD and TRBJ reference segments. The analysis was restricted to V-J combinations with a frequency above 0.0001, which together covered 99.2% of the repertoires. The TCS score was defined as F50 (clonal expansion) divided by E x V (chaos), with BLOSUM62-based TCRdist calculated between CDR3 peptides within each V-J. Welch's t-statistics and random forest reduced roughly 540 V-J features to roughly 13, which were used in a naive Bayes classifier (R e1071). Sample size was not statistically predetermined, and blinding of investigators to group allocation was not performed. The paper reports TCR Vbeta CDR3 sequencing of roughly 140 peripheral blood samples: some 44 ophthalmopathy, fewer than 80 hyperthyroidism and about 17 progressor patients.

The material was peripheral blood mononuclear cells (PBMCs), obtained at new diagnosis, from a patient treated with antithyroid drugs. The clonotype originates from a woman in her thirties with Graves disease. Donor details come from another sample of the same person, matched by shared clones. The sequence joins TRBV20-1 to TRBJ1-1; no D gene can be assigned with confidence. The sequenced DNA is TGCAGTGCTAGAGATGAGGCTTTTGGAGGACTAAACACTGAAGCTTTCTTT. This gives the protein CSARDEAFGGLNTEAFF.